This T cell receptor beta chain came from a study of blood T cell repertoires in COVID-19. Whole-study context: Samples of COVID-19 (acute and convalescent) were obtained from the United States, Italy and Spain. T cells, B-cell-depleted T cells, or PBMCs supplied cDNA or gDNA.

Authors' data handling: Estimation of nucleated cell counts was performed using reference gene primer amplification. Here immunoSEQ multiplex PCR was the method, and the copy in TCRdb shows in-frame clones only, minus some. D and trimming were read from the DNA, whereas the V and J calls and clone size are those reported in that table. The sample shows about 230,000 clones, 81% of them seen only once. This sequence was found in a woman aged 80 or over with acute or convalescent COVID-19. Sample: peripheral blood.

The CDR3 DNA is TGTGCCAGCAGCCGATACCTCGGGACACCCTACGAGCAGTACTTC. Translating gives CASSRYLGTPYEQYF. This chain links TRBV13 with TRBJ2-7; possibly TRBD1 for D (6 bases). Trimming took off 5 bases at V and 2 bases at J, with 16 bases between the two ends. The CDR3 runs to 15 residues. The germline CDR1 and CDR2 sequences are PRHDT and FYEKMQ (reference sequence).